Listed below are T cell receptor beta chains from one sample, sequenced in a study of OX40 agonist ivuxolimab in advanced cancers. Some clones are missing from TCRdb's copy, which holds only in-frame ones; the method was immunoSEQ multiplex PCR. The table lists some 71,000 clones, 70% to 90% of them singletons. The sequencing here drew on CD4+ or CD8+ T cells sorted from blood, taken in a trial of the OX40 agonist ivuxolimab. These receptors came from an adult with an advanced solid tumor such as melanoma, head and neck, liver or kidney cancer. Both conserved end residues are part of each CDR3. Each record gives: D gene, CDR3 length, clone size, V gene, J gene, CDR3 protein, CDR3 DNA. The D gene is left open where the match is weak. The size of a clone is reported for some rows only, either as once, few or many, or as a class for expanded clones.

d_gene: NA
len: 14
abundance: NA
v_gene: TRBV7-8
j_gene: TRBJ2-3
CDR3aa: CASSPGRGRDTQYF
CDR3nt: TGTGCCAGCAGCCCAGGTCGGGGTAGGGATACGCAGTATTTT

d_gene: TRBD1
len: 15
abundance: NA
v_gene: TRBV29-1
j_gene: TRBJ2-6
CDR3aa: CSVGTGLSGANVLTF
CDR3nt: TGCAGCGTGGGGACAGGACTCTCTGGGGCCAACGTCCTGACTTTC

d_gene: NA
len: 12
abundance: NA
v_gene: TRBV6-6
j_gene: TRBJ1-1
CDR3aa: CASSVGFTEAFF
CDR3nt: TGTGCCAGCAGTGTCGGTTTCACTGAAGCTTTCTTT

d_gene: NA
len: 14
abundance: few
v_gene: TRBV27
j_gene: TRBJ1-5
CDR3aa: CASSLRQAVQPQHF
CDR3nt: TGTGCCAGCAGTTTGAGGCAGGCTGTTCAGCCCCAGCATTTT

d_gene: TRBD1
len: 15
abundance: NA
v_gene: TRBV28
j_gene: TRBJ1-1
CDR3aa: CASSSPGTGRTEAFF
CDR3nt: TGTGCCAGCAGTTCTCCGGGGACAGGGCGGACTGAAGCTTTCTTT

d_gene: NA
len: 14
abundance: NA
v_gene: TRBV28
j_gene: TRBJ1-2
CDR3aa: CASSLLGDYYGYTF
CDR3nt: TGTGCCAGCAGTTTGTTAGGGGACTACTATGGCTACACCTTC

d_gene: NA
len: 14
abundance: NA
v_gene: TRBV7-9
j_gene: TRBJ2-5
CDR3aa: CASSYRRTEGTQYF
CDR3nt: TGTGCCAGCAGCTATAGACGGACGGAGGGGACCCAGTACTTC

d_gene: TRBD1
len: 15
abundance: NA
v_gene: TRBV19
j_gene: TRBJ1-6
CDR3aa: CASSTTGDSNSPLHF
CDR3nt: TGTGCCAGTAGTACGACAGGGGATTCAAATTCACCCCTCCACTTT

d_gene: TRBD2
len: 14
abundance: NA
v_gene: TRBV10-3
j_gene: TRBJ2-5
CDR3aa: CAISQGTSGETQYF
CDR3nt: TGTGCCATCAGTCAGGGCACTAGCGGTGAGACCCAGTACTTC

d_gene: NA
len: 14
abundance: once
v_gene: TRBV4-1
j_gene: TRBJ1-1
CDR3aa: CASSLRAMNTEAFF
CDR3nt: TGCGCCAGCAGCCTACGGGCGATGAACACTGAAGCTTTCTTT

d_gene: TRBD1
len: 15
abundance: NA
v_gene: TRBV10-1
j_gene: TRBJ1-6
CDR3aa: CASSAGTGGNSPLHF
CDR3nt: TGCGCCAGCAGTGCCGGGACAGGGGGAAATTCACCCCTCCACTTT

d_gene: TRBD1
len: 14
abundance: once
v_gene: TRBV29-1
j_gene: TRBJ1-2
CDR3aa: CSVDGQGAGYGYTF
CDR3nt: TGCAGCGTTGATGGACAGGGGGCCGGCTATGGCTACACCTTC

d_gene: NA
len: 15
abundance: NA
v_gene: TRBV11-3
j_gene: TRBJ1-2
CDR3aa: CASSLEPGAVYGYTF
CDR3nt: TGTGCCAGCAGCTTAGAGCCAGGGGCGGTCTATGGCTACACCTTC

d_gene: NA
len: 15
abundance: NA
v_gene: TRBV4-2
j_gene: TRBJ2-7
CDR3aa: CASSPVGTDTYEQYF
CDR3nt: TGTGCCAGCAGCCCCGTCGGGACGGACACCTACGAGCAGTACTTC

d_gene: TRBD2
len: 16
abundance: NA
v_gene: TRBV9
j_gene: TRBJ2-5
CDR3aa: CASSASPRGSGETQYF
CDR3nt: TGTGCCAGCAGCGCCTCTCCGCGGGGGTCGGGAGAGACCCAGTACTTC

d_gene: NA
len: 14
abundance: NA
v_gene: TRBV5-1
j_gene: TRBJ2-5
CDR3aa: CASSPELNRETQYF
CDR3nt: TGCGCCAGCAGCCCGGAGTTAAACAGGGAGACCCAGTACTTC

d_gene: NA
len: 13
abundance: medium-sized
v_gene: TRBV19
j_gene: TRBJ1-4
CDR3aa: CASSIRDAEKLFF
CDR3nt: TGTGCCAGTAGTATCCGGGACGCTGAAAAACTGTTTTTT

d_gene: TRBD2
len: 15
abundance: NA
v_gene: TRBV28
j_gene: TRBJ2-7
CDR3aa: CATGPLAGFSYEQYF
CDR3nt: TGTGCCACGGGACCCTTAGCGGGGTTCTCCTACGAGCAGTACTTC

d_gene: NA
len: 15
abundance: once
v_gene: TRBV7-8
j_gene: TRBJ2-7
CDR3aa: CASSLTAGATYEQYF
CDR3nt: TGTGCCAGCAGCTTAACTGCCGGGGCCACCTACGAGCAGTACTTC

d_gene: NA
len: 16
abundance: NA
v_gene: TRBV21-1
j_gene: TRBJ2-7
CDR3aa: CASSKEVAGGYDEQYF
CDR3nt: TGTGCCAGCAGCAAAGAGGTAGCGGGGGGTTACGACGAGCAGTACTTC

d_gene: TRBD1
len: 14
abundance: few
v_gene: TRBV11-1
j_gene: TRBJ1-2
CDR3aa: CASSFGTGPYGYTF
CDR3nt: TGTGCCAGCAGCTTCGGGACAGGACCCTATGGCTACACCTTC

d_gene: NA
len: 14
abundance: NA
v_gene: TRBV5-6
j_gene: TRBJ1-5
CDR3aa: CASSAGWGNQPQHF
CDR3nt: TGTGCCAGCAGCGCGGGTTGGGGGAATCAGCCCCAGCATTTT

d_gene: NA
len: 12
abundance: NA
v_gene: TRBV28
j_gene: TRBJ1-5
CDR3aa: CASSRGNEPQHF
CDR3nt: TGTGCCAGCAGCCGGGGGAATGAGCCCCAGCATTTT

d_gene: TRBD2
len: 19
abundance: NA
v_gene: TRBV19
j_gene: TRBJ2-2
CDR3aa: CASSPLPGTSGDHTGELFF
CDR3nt: TGTGCCAGTAGTCCCCTCCCAGGGACTAGCGGAGATCACACCGGGGAGCTGTTTTTT

d_gene: NA
len: 16
abundance: NA
v_gene: TRBV7-2
j_gene: TRBJ1-5
CDR3aa: CASSLWGPPSNQPQHF
CDR3nt: TGTGCCAGCAGCTTATGGGGCCCCCCTAGCAATCAGCCCCAGCATTTT

d_gene: TRBD1
len: 15
abundance: NA
v_gene: TRBV11-3
j_gene: TRBJ2-1
CDR3aa: CASSRRTGDYNEQFF
CDR3nt: TGTGCCAGCAGCAGAAGGACAGGGGACTACAATGAGCAGTTCTTC

d_gene: TRBD2
len: 17
abundance: NA
v_gene: TRBV9
j_gene: TRBJ2-3
CDR3aa: CASSAPLGTSGVDTQYF
CDR3nt: TGTGCCAGCAGCGCCCCACTCGGGACTAGCGGGGTAGATACGCAGTATTTT

d_gene: NA
len: 14
abundance: NA
v_gene: TRBV7-9
j_gene: TRBJ2-5
CDR3aa: CAVRGSPVGETQYF
CDR3nt: TGTGCCGTCCGGGGCTCCCCGGTCGGGGAGACCCAGTACTTC

d_gene: TRBD1
len: 15
abundance: NA
v_gene: TRBV28
j_gene: TRBJ2-7
CDR3aa: CASSTRDRSYYEQYF
CDR3nt: TGTGCCAGCAGTACCCGGGACAGGAGCTACTACGAGCAGTACTTC

d_gene: NA
len: 15
abundance: NA
v_gene: TRBV25-1
j_gene: TRBJ1-3
CDR3aa: CASSESRITGNTIYF
CDR3nt: TGTGCCAGCAGTGAATCTAGAATTACTGGAAACACCATATATTTT

d_gene: TRBD1
len: 15
abundance: NA
v_gene: TRBV19
j_gene: TRBJ1-2
CDR3aa: CASSIVPTGGGSYTF
CDR3nt: TGTGCCAGTAGTATAGTTCCGACAGGGGGAGGAAGCTACACCTTC

d_gene: NA
len: 13
abundance: few
v_gene: TRBV6-6
j_gene: TRBJ1-1
CDR3aa: CASNRDLGTEAFF
CDR3nt: TGTGCCAGCAATAGGGACCTGGGCACTGAAGCTTTCTTT